This record concerns one TCR beta chain sequence. Antigen: not known. These data belong to a study of CD8 T cells in ankylosing spondylitis. The V gene's germline CDR1 is SGHTA and CDR2 FQGNSA. This CDR3 comprises 14 residues. Deletions cut 2 bases from V and 4 bases from J, with 10 bases between. Regarding the study as a whole: Some motif variants were previously reported in reactive arthritis synovial fluid and blood. Enrichment of disease-linked clones was reportedly significant in matched ankylosing spondylitis synovial fluid. Disease-linked clones bore a CD8+ phenotype and were relatively rare in peripheral blood.

Scientists made TCR beta libraries using quantitative 5'-RACE with molecular barcodes. One entry per CDR3 protein results from TCRdb running MiXCR on the 5' RACE reads. The repertoire includes over 200,000 distinct CDR3 sequences, about 10% of them detected once, and around a fifth sits in the top ten. This chain links TRBV7-2 with TRBJ2-3, with a weak D call TRBD1 (6 bases). The sample consisted of blood, either unsorted or a sorted T cell fraction (not recorded which). The clonotype originates from a male donor with ankylosing spondylitis or in good health (not recorded which). CDR3 bases: TGTGCCAGCAGCTTACAACAGGGAGCAGATACGCAGTATTTT. Its protein is CASSLQQGADTQYF.